This TCR beta chain was profiled in a study of blood T cells in healthy people across ages. The CDR3 extends over 14 amino acids. Trimming stripped 6 bases from V and 1 base from J, with 15 bases between. Germline assignment: CDR1 SQVTM and CDR2 ANQGSEA. Primers used in a second PCR of about 6 to 11 cycles were a sample-barcoded 5' primer and a J-beta primer mix. One entry per CDR3 protein results from TCRdb running MiXCR on the 5' RACE reads. The sample records about 830,000 distinct CDR3 sequences, 58% being singletons. The TCR was taken from a man younger than 45 in good health. Sample: blood. The V call is TRBV29-1, the J call TRBJ1-1, with a possible D match to TRBD1 (5 bases). In DNA form, the CDR3 reads TGCAGCGTCACGGTTGGGGGGAAGAACACTGAAGCTTTCTTT. It codes for CSVTVGGKNTEAFF. The variable domain in full, with the rest retrieved from reference TRBV29-1 and TRBJ1-1, is SAVISQKPSRDICQRGTSLTIQCQVDSQVTMMFWYRQQPGQSLTLIATANQGSEATYESGFVIDKFPISRPNLTFSTLTVSNMSPEDSSIYLCSVTVGGKNTEAFFGQGTRLTVV.